This T cell receptor beta chain derives from a study of identical twins. This clonotype was detected many times. Each CDR3 protein gets one entry after TCRdb re-called the 5' RACE reads with MiXCR. The top ten clones hold roughly 3% of a sample with some 500,000 distinct CDR3 sequences, roughly 9.5% of them seen once. CDR3 length equals 15 residues. In germline, CDR1 is SGHRS, CDR2 YFSETQ. V lost 2 bases to trimming and J lost 3 bases; unmatched junction nucleotides: 3. These records were also assigned to another study, of yellow fever vaccine responses in identical twins.

This TCR came from a woman aged 18 to 35 in good health. The chain has TRBV5-1 and TRBJ2-1; 9 nucleotides line up with TRBD2. Sequencing input: PBMCs. Here the CDR3 reads CASSLGSGGYNEQFF. Here the CDR3 DNA reads TGCGCCAGCAGCTTAGGTAGCGGGGGCTACAATGAGCAGTTCTTC.